Listed below are T cell receptor beta chains from one sample, sequenced in a study of cytomegalovirus exposure and HLA in healthy donors. TCRdb's table, derived via immunoSEQ multiplex PCR, lists solely in-frame clones and lacks some. The table lists 120,000 to 150,000 clones, 80% of them singletons. Sequenced sample: PBMCs. These receptors originate from a male donor in good health and CMV-seronegative. CDR3s include the opening cysteine and the closing phenylalanine or tryptophan. The D gene is left open where the match is weak. Clone size, where shown, is once, few, many, or a class for clones that have expanded.

V: TRBV7-2; size: NA; D: NA; J: TRBJ2-7; CDR3: CASSLQGLPYEQYF; DNA: TGTGCCAGCAGCTTACAGGGACTTCCTTACGAGCAGTACTTC
V: TRBV5-1; size: NA; D: TRBD1; J: TRBJ1-4; CDR3: CASSFGTGGNEKLFF; DNA: TGCGCCAGCAGCTTCGGAACAGGGGGCAATGAAAAACTGTTTTTT
V: TRBV7-2; size: few; D: NA; J: TRBJ1-1; CDR3: CASSVARFRTNTEAFF; DNA: TGTGCCAGCAGCGTCGCTCGATTTAGGACTAACACTGAAGCTTTCTTT
V: TRBV4-1; size: NA; D: TRBD2; J: TRBJ2-1; CDR3: CASSQDLRGGDEQFF; DNA: TGCGCCAGCAGCCAAGATCTCCGGGGGGGGGATGAGCAGTTCTTC
V: TRBV4-1; size: NA; D: NA; J: TRBJ1-1; CDR3: CASSQASFNTEAFF; DNA: TGCGCCAGCAGCCAAGCCTCCTTTAACACTGAAGCTTTCTTT
V: TRBV6-5; size: few; D: NA; J: TRBJ1-1; CDR3: CASGIEGGAFF; DNA: TGTGCCAGCGGCATTGAGGGAGGCGCTTTCTTT
V: TRBV28; size: few; D: NA; J: TRBJ1-5; CDR3: CATLTGTTNQPQHF; DNA: TGTGCCACCTTAACAGGTACCACCAATCAGCCCCAGCATTTT
V: TRBV18; size: NA; D: NA; J: TRBJ1-1; CDR3: CASSKGGLVAAEAFF; DNA: TGTGCCAGCTCTAAGGGAGGTTTGGTCGCGGCTGAAGCTTTCTTT
V: TRBV5-4; size: NA; D: TRBD1; J: TRBJ2-7; CDR3: CASSSWGQAASYEQYF; DNA: TGTGCCAGCAGCTCCTGGGGACAGGCGGCTAGCTACGAGCAGTACTTC
V: TRBV10-3; size: NA; D: TRBD1; J: TRBJ2-1; CDR3: CAISGLGQGHYNEQFF; DNA: TGTGCCATCAGTGGGCTCGGACAGGGACACTACAATGAGCAGTTCTTC
V: TRBV18; size: NA; D: NA; J: TRBJ1-5; CDR3: CASSPDWSNQPQHF; DNA: TGTGCCAGCTCCCCAGACTGGAGCAATCAGCCCCAGCATTTT
V: TRBV6-1; size: NA; D: NA; J: TRBJ2-1; CDR3: CASSDSPYNEQFF; DNA: TGTGCCAGCAGTGACAGTCCCTACAATGAGCAGTTCTTC
V: TRBV19; size: NA; D: TRBD2; J: TRBJ2-7; CDR3: CASSMGGFAYEQYF; DNA: TGTGCCAGTAGTATGGGGGGGTTTGCCTACGAGCAGTACTTC
V: TRBV28; size: NA; D: TRBD1; J: TRBJ1-1; CDR3: CATLDREGTEAFF; DNA: TGTGCCACCTTAGACAGGGAAGGAACTGAAGCTTTCTTT
V: TRBV5-1; size: once; D: NA; J: TRBJ2-2; CDR3: CASSLLAANTGELFF; DNA: TGCGCCAGCAGCTTGTTAGCGGCGAACACCGGGGAGCTGTTTTTT
V: TRBV4-3; size: NA; D: NA; J: TRBJ1-1; CDR3: CASSVNRNTEAFF; DNA: TGCGCCAGCTCCGTAAATAGGAACACTGAAGCTTTCTTT
V: TRBV7-8; size: once; D: TRBD2; J: TRBJ2-1; CDR3: CASSFRGGVSYNEQFF; DNA: TGTGCCAGCAGCTTTCGCGGGGGGGTCTCCTACAATGAGCAGTTCTTC
V: TRBV11-2; size: few; D: NA; J: TRBJ1-4; CDR3: CASSPRPGNRDEKLFF; DNA: TGTGCCAGCAGCCCCCGCCCGGGGAATAGGGATGAAAAACTGTTTTTT
V: TRBV6-5; size: once; D: TRBD1; J: TRBJ2-7; CDR3: CASGSLDRGPEQYF; DNA: TGTGCCAGCGGGTCCCTGGACAGGGGTCCCGAGCAGTACTTC
V: TRBV19; size: NA; D: NA; J: TRBJ2-1; CDR3: CASSIVTRRGNEQFF; DNA: TGTGCCAGTAGTATAGTGACCAGGAGGGGCAATGAGCAGTTCTTC
V: TRBV7-9; size: few; D: TRBD1; J: TRBJ2-7; CDR3: CASSLVRTGSSYEQYF; DNA: TGTGCCAGCAGCTTAGTGCGGACAGGCAGCTCCTACGAGCAGTACTTC
V: TRBV7-8; size: NA; D: TRBD1; J: TRBJ1-2; CDR3: CASSLSRGTDSSNYGYTF; DNA: TGTGCCAGCAGCTTGTCCCGCGGGACAGATTCTTCTAACTATGGCTACACCTTC
V: TRBV27; size: NA; D: NA; J: TRBJ2-2; CDR3: CASSPSWRNTGELFF; DNA: TGTGCCAGCAGTCCCTCGTGGAGGAACACCGGGGAGCTGTTTTTT
V: TRBV7-2; size: few; D: NA; J: TRBJ2-1; CDR3: CASSPTSNEQFF; DNA: TGTGCCAGCAGCCCGACTAGCAATGAGCAGTTCTTC
V: TRBV7-2; size: NA; D: NA; J: TRBJ2-7; CDR3: CASSLAGTNSYEQYF; DNA: TGTGCCAGCAGCTTAGCGGGGACAAACTCCTACGAGCAGTACTTC
V: TRBV5-1; size: NA; D: NA; J: TRBJ1-4; CDR3: CASSLAVGANEKLFF; DNA: TGCGCCAGCAGCTTGGCCGTGGGAGCTAATGAAAAACTGTTTTTT
V: TRBV6-4; size: NA; D: TRBD2; J: TRBJ2-5; CDR3: CASSVPSGSSYEQYF; DNA: TGTGCCAGCAGTGTTCCCAGCGGGAGCTCCTATGAGCAGTACTTC
V: TRBV2; size: NA; D: TRBD1; J: TRBJ1-5; CDR3: CASVPRQGSNQPQHF; DNA: TGTGCCAGCGTTCCGAGACAGGGGAGCAATCAGCCCCAGCATTTT
V: TRBV18; size: NA; D: NA; J: TRBJ1-1; CDR3: CASSPSVLGGPNTEAFF; DNA: TGTGCCAGCTCACCATCGGTTCTGGGAGGGCCGAACACTGAAGCTTTCTTT
V: TRBV7-2; size: few; D: NA; J: TRBJ1-1; CDR3: CASSLDRNTEAFF; DNA: TGTGCCAGCAGCCTTGACAGGAACACTGAAGCTTTCTTT
V: TRBV6-6; size: NA; D: NA; J: TRBJ1-5; CDR3: CASSFAGNQPQHF; DNA: TGTGCCAGCAGTTTCGCAGGTAATCAGCCCCAGCATTTT
V: TRBV28; size: NA; D: NA; J: TRBJ2-3; CDR3: CASSLRGFYHSTDTQYF; DNA: TGTGCCAGCAGTTTACGGGGGTTCTATCATAGCACAGATACGCAGTATTTT
V: TRBV19; size: NA; D: TRBD1; J: TRBJ1-6; CDR3: CASSKRQGMGESSPLHF; DNA: TGTGCCAGTAGTAAACGACAGGGTATGGGTGAAAGTTCACCCCTCCACTTT
V: TRBV7-9; size: once; D: NA; J: TRBJ1-1; CDR3: CASSLVVASAEAFF; DNA: TGTGCCAGCAGCTTAGTTGTGGCGAGCGCTGAAGCTTTCTTT
V: TRBV27; size: NA; D: NA; J: TRBJ1-1; CDR3: CASIGRGNTEAFF; DNA: TGTGCCAGCATAGGCAGGGGGAACACTGAAGCTTTCTTT
V: TRBV29-1; size: NA; D: NA; J: TRBJ2-7; CDR3: CSVQAFLSYEQYF; DNA: TGCAGCGTTCAGGCATTTCTAAGCTACGAGCAGTACTTC
V: TRBV10-3; size: once; D: TRBD2; J: TRBJ2-7; CDR3: CAISEPGGIYEQYF; DNA: TGTGCCATCAGTGAACCGGGGGGTATATACGAGCAGTACTTC
V: TRBV9; size: NA; D: TRBD1; J: TRBJ2-5; CDR3: CASSQNFDRAQTQYF; DNA: TGTGCCAGCAGCCAAAACTTCGACAGGGCGCAGACCCAGTACTTC
V: TRBV4-1; size: NA; D: NA; J: TRBJ2-3; CDR3: CASSQRGTTDTQYF; DNA: TGCGCCAGCAGCCAGCGGGGAACCACAGATACGCAGTATTTT
V: TRBV6-5; size: NA; D: NA; J: TRBJ1-1; CDR3: CASSYRGLKGAEAFF; DNA: TGTGCCAGCAGTTACCGCGGCCTCAAAGGAGCTGAAGCTTTCTTT
V: TRBV6-1; size: NA; D: TRBD1; J: TRBJ1-3; CDR3: CASSIQGASGNTIYF; DNA: TGTGCCAGCAGCATACAGGGGGCGAGTGGAAACACCATATATTTT
V: TRBV30; size: NA; D: NA; J: TRBJ2-7; CDR3: CAWSGTSYEQYF; DNA: TGTGCCTGGAGTGGCACCAGCTACGAGCAGTACTTC
V: TRBV5-1; size: NA; D: TRBD1; J: TRBJ2-5; CDR3: CASSLPPQTGQETQYF; DNA: TGCGCCAGCAGCCTCCCACCGCAGACAGGGCAAGAGACCCAGTACTTC
V: TRBV9; size: NA; D: TRBD2; J: TRBJ2-3; CDR3: CASSVVPSGTDTQYF; DNA: TGTGCCAGCAGCGTAGTCCCTAGCGGAACAGATACGCAGTATTTT
V: TRBV6-6; size: NA; D: TRBD1; J: TRBJ1-5; CDR3: CASTTEGAGNQPQHF; DNA: TGTGCCAGCACGACCGAGGGGGCCGGCAATCAGCCCCAGCATTTT
V: TRBV5-5; size: NA; D: TRBD2; J: TRBJ2-3; CDR3: CASTIGGDTQYF; DNA: TGTGCCAGCACCATCGGGGGGGATACGCAGTATTTT
V: TRBV5-1; size: NA; D: NA; J: TRBJ2-3; CDR3: CASQAGTSTDTQYF; DNA: TGCGCCAGCCAAGCCGGGACTAGCACAGATACGCAGTATTTT
V: TRBV29-1; size: NA; D: NA; J: TRBJ2-7; CDR3: CSVSGDRYEQYF; DNA: TGCAGCGTTTCGGGGGACCGCTACGAGCAGTACTTC
V: TRBV6-6; size: NA; D: NA; J: TRBJ1-3; CDR3: CASTFTLAPGNTIYF; DNA: TGTGCCAGCACCTTTACTCTCGCCCCTGGAAACACCATATATTTT